The 25 T cell receptor beta chains reported below all come from one sample, sequenced in a study of T cells in Graves' hyperthyroidism and ophthalmopathy. The TCR beta CDR3 regions underwent amplification using RNA transcripts as the source. A first-round RT-PCR of the TCR CDR3 used the HTBI primer set. Via MiXCR, TCRdb re-called the multiplex PCR reads, giving one row per CDR3 protein. The sample yields about 410,000 distinct CDR3 sequences, approximately 15% seen once. Sequenced sample: blood. All receptors derive from a young man with Graves' ophthalmopathy.

The chain is built from TRBV4-2 and TRBJ2-7; TRBD2 aligns across 7 bases. Germline-derived CDR1 and CDR2 are LGHNA and YNFKEQ. V lost 0 bases and J lost 6; bases outside the gene matches: 5. The CDR3 is made up of 14 amino acids. The CDR3 is CASSQESGISEQYF. CDR3 DNA: TGTGCCAGCAGCCAAGAGAGCGGGATTTCCGAGCAGTACTTC.

The chain has TRBV19 and TRBJ1-5; maybe TRBD1 (5 bases). The CDR3 spans 14 residues. Trimming took off 4 bases at V and 7 bases at J, with 14 bases between the two ends. In germline, CDR1 is LNHDA, CDR2 SQIVND (reference sequence). CDR3 coding DNA: TGTGCCAGTAGTACCCCGGGGGGGGAGCAGCCCCAGCATTTT. It encodes CASSTPGGEQPQHF.

This clonotype has ten or more counts. J is TRBJ2-7 and V is TRBV11-2; TRBD2 agrees at 11 bases. V lost 4 bases and J lost 2; bases outside the gene matches: 4. There are 15 residues in the CDR3. CDR1 is SGHAT, CDR2 FQNNGV, per germline. As DNA, the CDR3 is TGTGCCAGCAGCTCGATAGCGGGAGGGACCTACGAGCAGTACTTC. Residues: CASSSIAGGTYEQYF.

This clonotype was counted at least ten times. This chain uses TRBV6-2 or TRBV6-3 with TRBJ2-3, with unresolved D. In germline, CDR1 is MNHEY, CDR2 SVGEGT. V shed 6 bases and J shed 6 bases, with 13 bases lying between them. The CDR3 length is 13 residues. As DNA, the CDR3 is TGTGCCAGCAGAGCACCAATTTCGGATACGCAGTATTTT. Its translation is CASRAPISDTQYF.

In the case of this clonotype: A much larger clone lies a single base off, so this may be a read error. The V gene is TRBV3-1, the J gene TRBJ2-1; perhaps TRBD1 as D (5 bases). Germline V gives CDR1 LGHDT, CDR2 YNNKEL (reference sequence). The CDR3 contains 14 residues. The CDR3 spells CASSFQGTYSEQFF. Written as DNA, the CDR3 is TGTGCCAGCAGTTTTCAGGGAACCTACAGTGAGCAGTTCTTC.

The sample holds many counts of this clonotype. V usage is TRBV7-6 and J usage is TRBJ1-5; D call uncertain. The ends were cut back, 5 bases at V and 0 bases at J, with 11 bases in the middle. The CDR3 is 15 amino acids. Germline V gene data show CDR1 as SGHVS and CDR2 as FNYEAQ. This chain's CDR3 is CASSPRSNSNQPQHF. The DNA for the CDR3 is TGTGCCAGCAGCCCCCGTTCCAATAGCAATCAGCCCCAGCATTTT.

This clonotype has more than one count but fewer than ten. The rearrangement uses TRBV19 and TRBJ2-3; D gene ambiguous. The CDR3 has 14 residues. V lost 2 bases and J lost 2, with 8 bases in between. Germline V gene sequence: CDR1 LNHDA, CDR2 SQIVND (reference sequence). DNA of the CDR3: TGTGCCAGTAGTATACAGGTTGCCACAGATACGCAGTATTTT. Residues: CASSIQVATDTQYF.

A word on this clonotype: This may be a read error: a much more frequent sequence differs by one nucleotide. The chain combines TRBV7-9 with TRBJ2-2; possible D gene TRBD1, 5 bases. CDR1 and CDR2 (germline): SEHNR, FQNEAQ (reference sequence). The CDR3 has 15 amino acids. The CDR3 nucleotides are TGTACCAGCAGCTTAGGGCAGGGAAAGGCCGGGGAGCTGTTTTTT. This translates into CTSSLGQGKAGELFF.

In this sample, this clonotype turned up many times. The chain uses TRBV7-2 and TRBJ2-2; the match to TRBD2 covers 8 bases. The CDR3 extends over 15 amino acids. Germline-derived CDR1 and CDR2 are SGHTA and FQGNSA. V gave up 4 bases and J gave up 2 bases; unmatched junction bases: 3. The CDR3 DNA reads as TGTGCCAGCAGCTCCGGGGGGGCCAACACCGGGGAGCTGTTTTTT. Protein sequence: CASSSGGANTGELFF.

This clonotype was detected many times. The rearrangement links TRBV27 to TRBJ2-5; D perhaps matches TRBD2 (5 bases). This CDR3 region has 14 residues. The V and J ends lost 4 bases and 3 bases respectively, with 12 bases between them. Germline V gives CDR1 MNHEY, CDR2 SMNVEV (reference sequence). The CDR3 DNA reads as TGTGCCAGCAGTTCGGACTGGCCAAAAGAGACCCAGTACTTC. Translating gives CASSSDWPKETQYF.

This clonotype was observed a few times. The chain links TRBV11-1 to TRBJ1-2, with 7 bases lining up with TRBD1. Germline trimming cut 4 bases from V and 2 bases from J; bases unmatched to any gene: 4. The CDR3 totals 14 residues. Per the germline V gene, CDR1 is SGHAT and CDR2 is FQDESV (reference sequence). The CDR3 nucleotides are TGTGCCAGCAGCTGGGGACAGTCAAACTATGGCTACACCTTC. Translated, it gives CASSWGQSNYGYTF.

This clonotype turned up a few times. The CDR3 region has the DNA TGTGCCAGCAGCTTAGGCGGGCGGGACGGGCAGTGGGATGAAAAACTGTTTTTT. Translation: CASSLGGRDGQWDEKLFF. This chain connects TRBV11-2 to TRBJ1-4, with D perhaps TRBD1 (5 bases). The CDR3 has 18 residues. The germline gives CDR1 SGHAT, CDR2 FQNNGV. V lost 1 base to trimming and J lost 6 bases, with 21 bases between them.

This clonotype was counted at least ten times. The chain employs TRBV6-6 and TRBJ1-5; no definite D call. Trimming took off 2 bases at V and 1 base at J, with 6 bases between the two ends. The CDR3 totals 14 residues. CDR1 and CDR2 from the germline V gene are MNHNY and SVGAGI (reference sequence). This CDR3 reads CASSYARSNQPQHF. DNA of the CDR3: TGTGCCAGCAGTTACGCAAGGAGCAATCAGCCCCAGCATTTT.

This clonotype occurred a few times. A single base separates this from a much larger clone, so it may be a read error. V gene TRBV5-1 combines with J gene TRBJ1-2, with D unclear. In germline, CDR1 is SGHRS, CDR2 YFSETQ. The CDR3 runs 14 residues. V lost 7 bases and J 8 bases, leaving 21 bases between the germline ends. The CDR3 coding sequence is TGCGCCAGCGGCCTCCCTGGTCTCGGTGGGGGCTACACCTTC. As protein: CASGLPGLGGGYTF.

This clonotype was seen more than once but under ten times. This rearrangement joins TRBV5-6 to TRBJ2-1, with TRBD2 matching over 11 bases. CDR3 size: 15 residues. Germline V gene lookup returns CDR1 SGHDT and CDR2 YYEEEE. Losses at the gene ends were 4 bases for V and 7 bases for J; bases not matched to a gene: 7. The CDR3: CASSPVGLAGNEQFF. CDR3 nucleotide sequence: TGTGCCAGCAGCCCTGTTGGACTAGCGGGTAATGAGCAGTTCTTC.

The chain carries TRBV12-3 or TRBV12-4 and TRBJ1-5, with 8 bases aligning to TRBD1. This CDR3 contains 13 residues. V trimming: 5 bases; J trimming: 8 bases; junction bases outside the gene matches: 5. As DNA, the CDR3 is TGTGCCAGCAGTGCCCAGGGGGCCAAGCCCCAGCATTTT. Protein: CASSAQGAKPQHF.

On this clonotype: Relative to the germline gene, one junction end is altered; a read error may explain this. This chain joins TRBV7-9 and TRBJ2-7; D possibly corresponds to TRBD2 (6 bases). CDR3 length: 15 amino acids. The germline V gene encodes CDR1 SEHNR and CDR2 FQNEAQ (reference sequence). CDR3 bases: TGTGCCAGCAGCCCTGCGGGGACGGTGTGGTACGGGCAGTACTTC. Translated, it gives CASSPAGTVWYGQYF.

There are a few counts of this clonotype. The V and J genes are TRBV20-1 and TRBJ1-3; D gene ambiguous. The germline V gene encodes CDR1 DFQATT and CDR2 SNEGSKA (reference sequence). This CDR3 has 14 residues. The V end lost 5 bases, the J end lost 0 bases, and 11 bases lay between the germline ends. CDR3 protein: CSAPDRDSGNTIYF. The CDR3 DNA reads TGCAGTGCTCCTGACCGGGACTCTGGAAACACCATATATTTT.

The rearrangement uses TRBV25-1 and TRBJ1-2, with D perhaps TRBD1 (6 bases). This CDR3 region has 15 residues. Germline V gene lookup returns CDR1 MGHDK and CDR2 SYGVNS. Trimming took off 3 bases at V and 9 bases at J, with 20 bases between the two ends. The CDR3 spells CASSDPATIGTSYTF. The DNA for the CDR3 is TGTGCCAGCAGTGATCCCGCCACTATCGGGACAAGCTACACCTTC.

This clonotype was seen many times. The CDR3 sequence is CASSQGGQEHYGYTF. For the CDR3, the DNA is TGTGCCAGCAGCCAAGGGGGGCAGGAACACTATGGCTACACCTTC. V usage is TRBV3-1 and J usage is TRBJ1-2, with a weak D call TRBD1 (6 bases). Germline CDR1 is LGHDT and CDR2 is YNNKEL (reference sequence). V lost 1 base, J lost 3 bases, and 12 bases lay in between. This CDR3 is 15 amino acids long.

The CDR3 DNA reads TGTGCCAGCAGTAGAACCGGGACAGGGGAAGAACAGCCCCAGCATTTT. It yields the protein CASSRTGTGEEQPQHF. The chain employs TRBV7-3 and TRBJ1-5, with 10 bases fitting TRBD1. Trimming at V came to 6 bases and at J to 7 bases, leaving 12 bases not matched to a gene. CDR1 SGHTA and CDR2 FQGTGA come from the germline V gene. This CDR3 region has 16 residues. Variable domain in full (rest from reference TRBV7-3 and TRBJ1-5): GAGVSQTPSNKVTEKGKYVELRCDPISGHTALYWYRQSLGQGPEFLIYFQGTGAADDSGLPNDRFFAVRPEGSVSTLKIQRTERGDSAVYLCASSRTGTGEEQPQHFGDGTRLSIL.

This clonotype was seen ten or more times. The chain carries TRBV30 and TRBJ2-5; 9 nucleotides match TRBD1. Germline trimming cut 4 bases from V and 4 bases from J; bases unmatched to any gene: 4. Germline-derived CDR1 and CDR2 are GTSNPN and SVGIG (reference sequence). The CDR3 runs 13 residues. The CDR3 region is CAWNTGGSETQYF. CDR3 sequence (DNA): TGTGCCTGGAACACAGGGGGCTCAGAGACCCAGTACTTC.

Many counts were recorded for this clonotype. V and J are TRBV30 and TRBJ1-5; D may be TRBD1 (6 bases). Germline CDR1 reads GTSNPN; CDR2 reads SVGIG (reference sequence). This CDR3 has 16 residues. V was pared by 0 bases and J by 6 bases, with 18 bases between. CDR3 sequence reads: CAWSVWPGAGIQPQHF. DNA for the CDR3: TGTGCCTGGAGTGTATGGCCGGGGGCCGGTATTCAGCCCCAGCATTTT. Complete variable domain (other parts from reference TRBV30 and TRBJ1-5): SQTIHQWPATLVQPVGSPLSLECTVEGTSNPNLYWYRQAAGRGLQLLFYSVGIGQISSEVPQNLSASRPQDRQFILSSKKLLLSDSGFYLCAWSVWPGAGIQPQHFGDGTRLSIL.

This clonotype was detected a few times. The gene calls are TRBV4-1 and TRBJ1-4; 8 nucleotides agree with TRBD1. This CDR3 is 16 amino acids long. From germline, CDR1 is MGHRA and CDR2 YSYEKL. Trimming cost V 0 bases and J 6 bases; bases outside gene matches: 6. CDR3 DNA: TGCGCCAGCAGCCAAGATGACAGGGGCTTGCATGAAAAACTGTTTTTT. Translation gives CASSQDDRGLHEKLFF.

This chain connects TRBV12-3 or TRBV12-4 to TRBJ2-2, with 9 bases lining up with TRBD2. Trimming took 2 bases from V and 0 from J; bases not matched to a gene: 16. The CDR3 length is 21 residues. The DNA of the CDR3 is TGTGCCAGCAGTTTATCGATAATTCCACGCGGGGGGGGGACGAACACCGGGGAGCTGTTTTTT. It specifies CASSLSIIPRGGGTNTGELFF.